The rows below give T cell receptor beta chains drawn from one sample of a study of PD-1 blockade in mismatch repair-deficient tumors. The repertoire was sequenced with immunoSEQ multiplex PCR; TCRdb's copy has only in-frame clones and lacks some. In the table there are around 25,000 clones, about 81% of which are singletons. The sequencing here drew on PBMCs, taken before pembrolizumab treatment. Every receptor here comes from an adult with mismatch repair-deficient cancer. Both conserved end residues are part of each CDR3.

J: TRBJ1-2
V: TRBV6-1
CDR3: CASSEAHYGDSYGYTF

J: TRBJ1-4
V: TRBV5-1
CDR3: CASSLGVQGLNEKLFF

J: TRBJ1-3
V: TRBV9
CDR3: CASSVERGIGNTIYF

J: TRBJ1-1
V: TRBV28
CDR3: CASSLWGGNTEAFF

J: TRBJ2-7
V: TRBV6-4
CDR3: CASSAPDRPTYEQYF

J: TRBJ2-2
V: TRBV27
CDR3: CASSRTANTGELFF

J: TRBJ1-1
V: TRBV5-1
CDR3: CASSYRGLGTEAFF

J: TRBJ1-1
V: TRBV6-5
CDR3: CASSLGGVDTEAFF

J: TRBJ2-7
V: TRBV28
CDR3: CASSLSISYEQYF

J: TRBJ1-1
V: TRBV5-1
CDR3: CASSTERWTEAFF

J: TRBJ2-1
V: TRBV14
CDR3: CASTQPPGNEQFF

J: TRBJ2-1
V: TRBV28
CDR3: CASSLDRYNEQFF

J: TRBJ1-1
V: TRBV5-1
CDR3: CASSWGTALAEAFF

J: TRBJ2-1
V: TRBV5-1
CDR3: CASRPFTGTDNEQFF

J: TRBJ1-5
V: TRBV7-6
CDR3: CASSLGAGGGNQPQHF

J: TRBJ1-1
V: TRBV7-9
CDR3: CASRKQTGVNTEAFF

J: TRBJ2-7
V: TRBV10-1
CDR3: CASSEPDGGSSRVSSYEQYF

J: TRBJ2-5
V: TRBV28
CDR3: CASSRLAGGPKQETQYF

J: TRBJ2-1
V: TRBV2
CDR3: CASMEGWVTSLDEQFF

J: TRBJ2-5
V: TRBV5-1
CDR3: CASSPRGGSGQETQYF

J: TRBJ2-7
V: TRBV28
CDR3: CASNAGGPDEQYF

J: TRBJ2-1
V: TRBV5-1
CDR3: CASSLAGTAADNEQFF

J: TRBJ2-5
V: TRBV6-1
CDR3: CASSEPGKTQYF

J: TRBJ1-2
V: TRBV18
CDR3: CASSPTKDSDGYTF

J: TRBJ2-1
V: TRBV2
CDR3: CASIRAASYNEQFF

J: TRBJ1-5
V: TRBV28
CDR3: CASCIEQESNQPQHF

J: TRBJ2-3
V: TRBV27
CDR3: CASSSVAGGGADTQYF

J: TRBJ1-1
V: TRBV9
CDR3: CASSVGWQGVSEAFF

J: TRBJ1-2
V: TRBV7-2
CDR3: CASNNPGGTTTF

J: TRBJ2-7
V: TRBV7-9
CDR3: CASSFVTSGSYEQYF

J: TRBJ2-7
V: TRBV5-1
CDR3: CASSLGSGEQYF

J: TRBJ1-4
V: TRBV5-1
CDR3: CASSSGLAATNEKLFF

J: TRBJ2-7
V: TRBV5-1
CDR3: CASSDRVSYEQYF

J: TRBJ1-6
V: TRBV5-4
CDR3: CASSPMDRGVSPLHF

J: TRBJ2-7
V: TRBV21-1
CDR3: CASTNRGGSYEQYF

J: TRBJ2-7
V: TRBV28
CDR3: CASSRRNEQYF

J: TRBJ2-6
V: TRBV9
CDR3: CASSQGSGANVLTF

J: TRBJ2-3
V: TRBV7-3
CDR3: CASSPRTSWDTQYF

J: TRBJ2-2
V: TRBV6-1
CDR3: CASFWGGFSTGELFF

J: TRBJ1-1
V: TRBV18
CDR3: CASSPRTGDTEAFF

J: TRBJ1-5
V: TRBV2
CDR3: CASSVRGQGRQPQHF

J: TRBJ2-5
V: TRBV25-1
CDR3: CASSESGGWETQYF

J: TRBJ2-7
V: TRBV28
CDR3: CASRGDRSSSYEQYF

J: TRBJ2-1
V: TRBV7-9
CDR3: CASILTESYNEQFF

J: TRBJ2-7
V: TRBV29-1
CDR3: CSVVTSGGYEQYF

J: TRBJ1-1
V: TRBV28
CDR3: CASMRQGNTEAFF

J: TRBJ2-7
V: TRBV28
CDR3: CASSLGTGIYEQYF

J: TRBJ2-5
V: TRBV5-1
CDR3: CASSLGSGVGETQYF

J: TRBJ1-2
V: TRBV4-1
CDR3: CASSQGQGKDYGYTF

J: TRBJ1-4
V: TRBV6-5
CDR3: CASSWDNSGNEKLFF

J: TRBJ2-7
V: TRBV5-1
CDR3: CASSFTSASSYEQYF

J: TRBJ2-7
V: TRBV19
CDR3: CASSVLGGPDEQYF

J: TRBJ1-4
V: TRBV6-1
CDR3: CASSEANANEKLFF

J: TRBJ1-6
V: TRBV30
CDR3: CASDGHAALHF